The sample holds a few counts of the clone carrying this T cell receptor (beta chain). The antigen is not known. Unique molecular identifiers were incorporated into the prepared TCRbeta library. TCRdb passed the PCR reads through MiXCR, listing each CDR3 protein once. In the table there are around 420,000 distinct CDR3 sequences, around 15% of which are singletons. This entry is derived from a study of T-cell reconstitution after alpha-beta-depleted transplantation in children. This CDR3 has 13 amino acids. CDR1 is SEHNR, CDR2 FQNEAQ, per germline (reference sequence). The J segment lost 5 bases and the V segment lost 6 bases, leaving 7 bases of the junction unmatched. Findings of the study overall: T-cell counts and diversity at one year post-transplant came mainly from newly produced T cells. Some patients owed their high day-60 TCRbeta diversity to surviving recipient T cells and thymic progenitors. Reportedly, roughly two months post-transplant, alpha-beta T cells arose from several hundred expanded graft clones.

The V and J genes are TRBV7-9 and TRBJ2-7, with 7 bases aligning to TRBD2. This clonotype originated in a boy younger than two who had a stem cell transplant for Wiskott-Aldrich syndrome, so the T cells may come from the graft donor. The specimen was PBMCs, mostly from graft donor cells, collected 360 days after TCRalphabeta/CD19-depleted stem cell transplant. The CDR3 sequence is CASSTRGRDEQYF. The DNA for the CDR3 is TGTGCCAGCAGTACCCGGGGGAGGGACGAGCAGTACTTC.